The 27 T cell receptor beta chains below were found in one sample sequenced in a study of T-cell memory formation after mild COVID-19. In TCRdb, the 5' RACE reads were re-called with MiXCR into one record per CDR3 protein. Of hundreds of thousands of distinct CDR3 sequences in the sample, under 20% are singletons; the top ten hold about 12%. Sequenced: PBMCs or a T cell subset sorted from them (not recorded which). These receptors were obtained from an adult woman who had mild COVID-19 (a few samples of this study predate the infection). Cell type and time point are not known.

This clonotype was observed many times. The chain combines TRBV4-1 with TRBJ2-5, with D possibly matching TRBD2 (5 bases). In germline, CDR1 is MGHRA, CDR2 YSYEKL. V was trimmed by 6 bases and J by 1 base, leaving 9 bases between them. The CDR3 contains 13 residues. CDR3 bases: TGCGCCAGCAGTCTAGCCGCCCAAGAGACCCAGTACTTC. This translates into CASSLAAQETQYF.

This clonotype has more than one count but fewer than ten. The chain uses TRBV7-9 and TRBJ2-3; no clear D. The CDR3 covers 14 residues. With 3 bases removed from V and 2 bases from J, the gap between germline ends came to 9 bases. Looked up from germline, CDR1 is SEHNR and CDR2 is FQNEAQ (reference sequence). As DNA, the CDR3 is TGTGCCAGCAGCTTGACGGATCTCACAGATACGCAGTATTTT. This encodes CASSLTDLTDTQYF.

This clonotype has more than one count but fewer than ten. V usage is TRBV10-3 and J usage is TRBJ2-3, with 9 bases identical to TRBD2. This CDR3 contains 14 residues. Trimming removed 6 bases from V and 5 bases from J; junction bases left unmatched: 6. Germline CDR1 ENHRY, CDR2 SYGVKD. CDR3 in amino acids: CAIRDSGGQDTQYF. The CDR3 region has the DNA TGTGCCATCAGGGATAGCGGGGGCCAAGATACGCAGTATTTT.

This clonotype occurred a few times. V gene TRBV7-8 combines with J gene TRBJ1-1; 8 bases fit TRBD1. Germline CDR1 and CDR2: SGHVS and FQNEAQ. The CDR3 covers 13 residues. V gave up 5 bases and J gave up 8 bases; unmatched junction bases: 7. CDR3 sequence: CASSPTGVGEAFF. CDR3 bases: TGTGCCAGCAGCCCGACAGGGGTCGGAGAAGCTTTCTTT.

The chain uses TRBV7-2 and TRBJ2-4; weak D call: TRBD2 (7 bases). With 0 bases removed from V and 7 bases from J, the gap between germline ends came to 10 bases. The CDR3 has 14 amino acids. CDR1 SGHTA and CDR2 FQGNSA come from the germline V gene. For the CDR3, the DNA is TGTGCCAGCAGCTTAGCCAGGGGAGGGAACATTCAGTACTTC. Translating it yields CASSLARGGNIQYF.

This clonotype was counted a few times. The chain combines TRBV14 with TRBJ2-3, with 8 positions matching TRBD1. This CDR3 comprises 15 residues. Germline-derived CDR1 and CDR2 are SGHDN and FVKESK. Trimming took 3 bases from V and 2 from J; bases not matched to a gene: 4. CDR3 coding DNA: TGTGCCAGCAGCCATAGGACAGGGCCCACAGATACGCAGTATTTT. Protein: CASSHRTGPTDTQYF.

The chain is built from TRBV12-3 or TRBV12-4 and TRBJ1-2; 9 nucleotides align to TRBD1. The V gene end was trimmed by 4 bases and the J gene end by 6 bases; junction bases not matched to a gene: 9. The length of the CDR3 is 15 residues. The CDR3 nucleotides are TGTGCCAGCAGTTCTTGGGACAGGGAGCGAGATGGCTACACCTTC. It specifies CASSSWDRERDGYTF.

The CDR3 protein is CASSQVGGSSYNEQFF. CDR3 bases: TGTGCCAGCAGCCAAGTCGGGGGTTCTTCCTACAATGAGCAGTTCTTC. The chain links TRBV3-1 to TRBJ2-1, with D perhaps matching TRBD2 (6 bases). This CDR3 spans 16 amino acids. Germline V gives CDR1 LGHDT, CDR2 YNNKEL (reference sequence). V was clipped by 1 base and J by 1 base, with 11 bases between them.

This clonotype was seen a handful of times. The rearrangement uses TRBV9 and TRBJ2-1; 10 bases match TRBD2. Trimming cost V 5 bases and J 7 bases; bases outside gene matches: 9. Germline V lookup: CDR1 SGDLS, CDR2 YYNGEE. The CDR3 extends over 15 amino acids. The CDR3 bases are TGTGCCAGCAGGGGAGGGGCTAGCGGGAGTAATGAGCAGTTCTTC. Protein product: CASRGGASGSNEQFF.

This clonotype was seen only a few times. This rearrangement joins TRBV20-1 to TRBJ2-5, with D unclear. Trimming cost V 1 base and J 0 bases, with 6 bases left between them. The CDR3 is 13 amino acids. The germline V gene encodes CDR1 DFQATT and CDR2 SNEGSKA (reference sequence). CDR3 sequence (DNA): TGCAGTGCTAGAGTTGTCCACCAAGAGACCCAGTACTTC. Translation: CSARVVHQETQYF.

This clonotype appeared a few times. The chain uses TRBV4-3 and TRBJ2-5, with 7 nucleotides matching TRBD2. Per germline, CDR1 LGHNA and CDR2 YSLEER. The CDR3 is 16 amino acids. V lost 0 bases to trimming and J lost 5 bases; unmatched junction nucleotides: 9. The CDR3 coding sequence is TGCGCCAGCAGCCAAGAAGGTCGCGGGAGTGGTGAGACCCAGTACTTC. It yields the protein CASSQEGRGSGETQYF.

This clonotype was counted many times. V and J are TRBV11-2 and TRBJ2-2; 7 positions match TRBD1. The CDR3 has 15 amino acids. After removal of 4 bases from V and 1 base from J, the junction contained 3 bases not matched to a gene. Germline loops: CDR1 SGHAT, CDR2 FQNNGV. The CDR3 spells CASSSWTGNTGELFF. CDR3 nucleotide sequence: TGTGCCAGCAGCTCGTGGACAGGGAACACCGGGGAGCTGTTTTTT.

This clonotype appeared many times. In nucleotides, the CDR3 is TGCGCCAGCAGCCCCGGATTAGTGGGAAACATTCAGTACTTC. Protein: CASSPGLVGNIQYF. The chain couples TRBV5-1 to TRBJ2-4; unclear D gene. The germline V gene encodes CDR1 SGHRS and CDR2 YFSETQ. The CDR3 has 14 residues. Trimming took 4 bases from V and 6 from J, leaving 14 bases between them.

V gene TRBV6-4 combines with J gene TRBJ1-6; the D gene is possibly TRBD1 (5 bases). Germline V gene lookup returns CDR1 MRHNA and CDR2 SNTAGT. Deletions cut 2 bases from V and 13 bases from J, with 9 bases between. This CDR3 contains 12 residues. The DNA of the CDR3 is TGTGCCAGCAGTGACCACCAGGGTCCCCTCCACTTT. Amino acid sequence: CASSDHQGPLHF.

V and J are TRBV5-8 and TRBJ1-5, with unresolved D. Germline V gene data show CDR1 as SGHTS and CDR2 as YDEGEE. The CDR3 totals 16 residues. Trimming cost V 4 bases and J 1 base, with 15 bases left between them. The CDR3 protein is CASSLPFLMSNQPQHF. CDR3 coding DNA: TGTGCCAGCAGCCTACCATTTTTAATGAGCAATCAGCCCCAGCATTTT.

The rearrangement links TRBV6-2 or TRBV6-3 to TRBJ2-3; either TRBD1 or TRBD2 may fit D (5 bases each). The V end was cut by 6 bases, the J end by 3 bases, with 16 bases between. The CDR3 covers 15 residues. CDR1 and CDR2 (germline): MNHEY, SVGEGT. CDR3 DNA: TGTGCCAGCAGGGGACGTGGGACCACGACAGATACGCAGTATTTT. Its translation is CASRGRGTTTDTQYF.

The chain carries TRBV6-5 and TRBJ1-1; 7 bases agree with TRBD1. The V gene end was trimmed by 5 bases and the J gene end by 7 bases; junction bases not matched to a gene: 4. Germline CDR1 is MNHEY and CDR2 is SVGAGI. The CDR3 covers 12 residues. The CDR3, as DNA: TGTGCCAGCAGTAACAGGGGATTTGAAGCTTTCTTT. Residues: CASSNRGFEAFF.

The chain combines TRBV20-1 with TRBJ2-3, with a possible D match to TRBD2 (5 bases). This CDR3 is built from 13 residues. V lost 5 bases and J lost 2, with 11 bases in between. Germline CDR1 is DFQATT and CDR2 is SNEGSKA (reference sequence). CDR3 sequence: CSAPPGFTDTQYF. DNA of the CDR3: TGCAGTGCTCCCCCGGGGTTCACAGATACGCAGTATTTT.

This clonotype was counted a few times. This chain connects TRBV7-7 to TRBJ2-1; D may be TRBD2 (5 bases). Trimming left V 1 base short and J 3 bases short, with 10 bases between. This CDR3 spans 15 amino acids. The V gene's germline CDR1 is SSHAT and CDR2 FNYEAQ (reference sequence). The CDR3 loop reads CASSLELGVYNEQFF. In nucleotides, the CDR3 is TGTGCCAGCAGCTTAGAACTGGGAGTCTACAATGAGCAGTTCTTC. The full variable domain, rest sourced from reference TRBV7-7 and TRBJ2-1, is GAGVSQSPRYKVTKRGQDVTLRCDPISSHATLYWYQQALGQGPEFLTYFNYEAQPDKSGLPSDRFSAERPEGSISTLTIQRTEQRDSAMYRCASSLELGVYNEQFFGPGTRLTVL.

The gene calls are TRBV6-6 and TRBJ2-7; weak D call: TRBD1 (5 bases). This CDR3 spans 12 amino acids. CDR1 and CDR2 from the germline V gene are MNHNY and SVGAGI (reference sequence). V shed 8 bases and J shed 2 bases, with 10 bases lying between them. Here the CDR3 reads CASRQLTYEQYF. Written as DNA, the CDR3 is TGTGCCAGCCGACAGCTGACCTACGAGCAGTACTTC.

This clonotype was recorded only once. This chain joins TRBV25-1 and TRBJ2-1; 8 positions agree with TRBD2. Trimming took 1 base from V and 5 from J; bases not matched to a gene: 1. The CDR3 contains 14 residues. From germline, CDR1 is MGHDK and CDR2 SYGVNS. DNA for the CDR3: TGTGCCAGCAGTGAATCGGGAGGGGACAATGAGCAGTTCTTC. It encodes CASSESGGDNEQFF.

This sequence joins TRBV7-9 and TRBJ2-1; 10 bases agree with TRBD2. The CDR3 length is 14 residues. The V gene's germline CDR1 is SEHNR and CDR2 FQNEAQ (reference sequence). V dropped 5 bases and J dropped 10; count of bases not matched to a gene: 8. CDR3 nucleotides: TGTGCCAGCAGCCCGATAACGGGACTAGCGGAGCAGTTCTTC. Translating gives CASSPITGLAEQFF. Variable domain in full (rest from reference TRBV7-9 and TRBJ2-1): DTGVSQNPRHKITKRGQNVTFRCDPISEHNRLYWYRQTLGQGPEFLTYFQNEAQLEKSRLLSDRFSAERPKGSFSTLEIQRTEQGDSAMYLCASSPITGLAEQFFGPGTRLTVL.

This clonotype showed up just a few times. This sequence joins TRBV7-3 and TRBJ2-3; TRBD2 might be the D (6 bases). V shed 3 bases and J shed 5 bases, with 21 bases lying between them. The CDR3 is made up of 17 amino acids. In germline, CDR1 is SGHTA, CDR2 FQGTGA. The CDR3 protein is CASSLAPASPGEDTQYF. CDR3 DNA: TGTGCCAGCAGCTTGGCCCCGGCTAGCCCGGGAGAAGATACGCAGTATTTT.

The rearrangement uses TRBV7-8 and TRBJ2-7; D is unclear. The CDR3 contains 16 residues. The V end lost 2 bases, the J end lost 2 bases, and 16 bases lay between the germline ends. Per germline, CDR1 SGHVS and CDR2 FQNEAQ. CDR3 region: CASSLPPGSRTYEQYF. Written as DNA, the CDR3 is TGTGCCAGCAGCTTACCCCCGGGCAGTCGTACCTACGAGCAGTACTTC. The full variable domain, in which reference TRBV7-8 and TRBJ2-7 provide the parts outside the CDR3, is GAGVSQSPRYKVAKRGQDVALRCDPISGHVSLFWYQQALGQGPEFLTYFQNEAQLDKSGLPSDRFFAERPEGSVSTLKIQRTQQEDSAVYLCASSLPPGSRTYEQYFGPGTRLTVT.

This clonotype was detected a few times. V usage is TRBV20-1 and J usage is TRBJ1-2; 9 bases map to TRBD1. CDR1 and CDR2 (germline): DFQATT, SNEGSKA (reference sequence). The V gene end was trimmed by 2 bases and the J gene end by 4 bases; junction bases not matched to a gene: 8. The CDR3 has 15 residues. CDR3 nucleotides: TGCAGTGCTAGATCTCACAGGGGGCTCAGCTATGGCTACACCTTC. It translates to CSARSHRGLSYGYTF.

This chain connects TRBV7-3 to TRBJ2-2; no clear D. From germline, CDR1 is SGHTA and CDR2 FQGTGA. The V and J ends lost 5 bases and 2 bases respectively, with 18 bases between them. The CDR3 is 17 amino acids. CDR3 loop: CASSPNSGYLNTGELFF. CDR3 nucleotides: TGTGCCAGCAGCCCGAACAGTGGATACCTAAACACCGGGGAGCTGTTTTTT.

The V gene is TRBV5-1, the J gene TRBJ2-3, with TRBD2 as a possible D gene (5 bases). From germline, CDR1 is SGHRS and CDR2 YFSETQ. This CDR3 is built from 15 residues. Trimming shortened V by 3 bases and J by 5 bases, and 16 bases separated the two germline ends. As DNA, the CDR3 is TGCGCCAGCAGCTACGACACCGATGGAGGAGATACGCAGTATTTT. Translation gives CASSYDTDGGDTQYF.